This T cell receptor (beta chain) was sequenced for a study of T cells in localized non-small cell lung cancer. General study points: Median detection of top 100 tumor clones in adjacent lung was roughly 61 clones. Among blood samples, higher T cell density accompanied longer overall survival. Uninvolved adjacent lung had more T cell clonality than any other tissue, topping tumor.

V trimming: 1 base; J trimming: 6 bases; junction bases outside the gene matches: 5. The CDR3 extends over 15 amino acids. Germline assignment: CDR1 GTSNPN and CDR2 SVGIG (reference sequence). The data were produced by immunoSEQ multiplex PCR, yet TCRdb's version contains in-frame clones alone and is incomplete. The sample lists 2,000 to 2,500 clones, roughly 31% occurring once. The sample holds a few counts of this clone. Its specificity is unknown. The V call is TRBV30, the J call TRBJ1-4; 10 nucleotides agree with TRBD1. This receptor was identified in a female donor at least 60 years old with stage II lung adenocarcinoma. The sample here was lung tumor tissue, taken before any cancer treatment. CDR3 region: CAWSEGQGGHEKLFF. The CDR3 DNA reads TGTGCCTGGAGTGAAGGACAGGGGGGACATGAAAAACTGTTTTTT.